The 20 T cell receptor beta chains presented below share a single source sample, sequenced in a study of CD8+ T cells in alopecia areata. The treatment was: oral pan-JAK inhibitor, 5-10 mg twice daily. Following extraction, RNA underwent reverse transcription to cDNA, which served as the sequencing template. Using immunoSEQ multiplex PCR, the repertoire was profiled, and TCRdb retains in-frame clones only, with some absent. The table lists about 110,000 clones, 84% of them singletons. This sample comprised CD8+ T cells sorted from blood, obtained at week 24, from a patient treated with tofacitinib. The receptor set was obtained from a human donor with alopecia areata.

This clone was observed a handful of times. J is TRBJ2-3 and V is TRBV7-9; the match to TRBD1 covers 11 bases. With 4 bases clipped from V and 5 bases from J, the junction kept 5 bases outside the gene matches. In germline, CDR1 is SEHNR, CDR2 FQNEAQ (reference sequence). CDR3 length equals 15 residues. The CDR3 protein is CASSSGQGARDTQYF. In DNA, the CDR3 is TGTGCCAGCAGCTCCGGACAGGGGGCAAGAGATACGCAGTATTTT.

This chain links TRBV5-1 with TRBJ2-7, with a tentative D call TRBD1 (5 bases). V shed 3 bases and J shed 1 base, with 11 bases lying between them. This CDR3 contains 14 residues. Germline loops: CDR1 SGHRS, CDR2 YFSETQ. DNA of the CDR3: TGCGCCAGCAGCTCTTTTGACAGTTCCTACGAGCAGTACTTC. Residues: CASSSFDSSYEQYF.

CDR3 nucleotides: TGTGCCAGCAGTTACTCGAGTGGGTATACGCAGTATTTT. It yields the protein CASSYSSGYTQYF. The chain couples TRBV6-5 to TRBJ2-3; D is undetermined. Germline V gene data show CDR1 as MNHEY and CDR2 as SVGAGI. The CDR3 is 13 amino acids. The germline V and J ends were trimmed by 0 bases and 7 bases, with 8 bases remaining between them.

Only one count was recorded for this clone. V usage is TRBV6-6 and J usage is TRBJ2-7, with 14 nucleotides matching TRBD2. The CDR3 extends over 15 amino acids. The J segment lost 1 base and the V segment lost 6 bases, leaving 2 bases of the junction unmatched. The germline gives CDR1 MNHNY, CDR2 SVGAGI (reference sequence). In DNA form, the CDR3 reads TGTGCCAGCAGCCGGACTAGCGGGGGGTCCTACGAGCAGTACTTC. It codes for CASSRTSGGSYEQYF.

J is TRBJ1-4 and V is TRBV14; a weak D match, TRBD1 (5 bases). Germline assignment: CDR1 SGHDN and CDR2 FVKESK. V was cut by 1 base and J by 5 bases, with 11 bases left in between. The CDR3 consists of 15 residues. This CDR3 reads CASSQVAQGNEKLFF. The CDR3 DNA follows: TGTGCCAGCAGCCAAGTCGCCCAGGGAAATGAAAAACTGTTTTTT. The full variable domain, in which reference TRBV14 and TRBJ1-4 provide the parts outside the CDR3, is EAGVTQFPSHSVIEKGQTVTLRCDPISGHDNLYWYRRVMGKEIKFLLHFVKESKQDESGMPNNRFLAERTGGTYSTLKVQPAELEDSGVYFCASSQVAQGNEKLFFGSGTQLSVL.

V is TRBV6-5 and J is TRBJ2-1; the D gene is possibly TRBD2 (6 bases). Germline CDR1 and CDR2: MNHEY and SVGAGI. CDR3 length equals 12 residues. V was clipped by 6 bases and J by 9 bases, with 12 bases between them. CDR3: CASSGGATEQFF. The CDR3 coding sequence is TGTGCCAGCAGCGGGGGAGCGACTGAGCAGTTCTTC.

The V and J genes are TRBV2 and TRBJ2-1; D possibly uses TRBD1 or TRBD2 (5 bases each). The V gene lost 5 bases and the J gene lost 6 bases, with 23 bases spanning the gap. CDR1 and CDR2 from the germline V gene are SNHLY and FYNNEI. The CDR3 is 17 residues long. DNA for the CDR3: TGTGCCAGCAGTACCTCACCTCTAGGGGACCTGGCCAATGAGCAGTTCTTC. Protein product: CASSTSPLGDLANEQFF.

The chain is built from TRBV5-5 and TRBJ2-5; no clear D gene. In germline, CDR1 is SGHKS, CDR2 YYEKEE (reference sequence). V lost 0 bases, J lost 2 bases, and 5 bases lay in between. The CDR3 sequence is 13 residues long. The DNA of the CDR3 is TGTGCCAGCAGCTTGGTAGGGCAAGAGACCCAGTACTTC. Translation gives CASSLVGQETQYF.

The chain joins TRBV2 to TRBJ1-6; TRBD1 matches at 9 bases. From germline, CDR1 is SNHLY and CDR2 FYNNEI. V shed 6 bases and J 6 bases; nucleotides not matched to a gene: 3. There are 14 residues in the CDR3. The chain's CDR3 is CASRVQGANSPLHF. DNA of the CDR3: TGTGCCAGCAGGGTACAGGGGGCTAATTCACCCCTCCACTTT.

The chain is built from TRBV7-9 and TRBJ2-3; TRBD1 is a possible D gene (7 bases). The CDR3 is 15 residues long. Looked up from germline, CDR1 is SEHNR and CDR2 is FQNEAQ (reference sequence). V lost 6 bases, J lost 3 bases, and 16 bases lay in between. The CDR3 sequence: CASRSPGGPTDTQYF. CDR3 nucleotide sequence: TGTGCCAGCAGATCCCCAGGGGGGCCGACAGATACGCAGTATTTT.

V usage is TRBV21-1 and J usage is TRBJ2-7; the DNA was not compared with TRBD1, the D call given in the table. TRBV21-1 is deemed a pseudogene. The CDR3 covers 15 residues. The CDR3 loop reads CASSIQGAKGYEQYF. The DNA of the CDR3 is TGTGCCAGCAGCATACAGGGGGCCAAAGGCTACGAGCAGTACTTC.

This chain links TRBV29-1 with TRBJ2-3; D unresolved. Between the trimmed V and J ends, which lost 0 bases and 1 base, there was a span of 8 bases. Germline V gene data show CDR1 as SQVTM and CDR2 as ANQGSEA. The CDR3 length is 14 residues. CDR3 residues: CSVEDPTRTDTQYF. CDR3 DNA: TGCAGCGTTGAAGATCCTACCCGCACAGATACGCAGTATTTT.

The chain recombines TRBV7-9 with TRBJ2-5, with a weak D call TRBD1 (6 bases). V lost 5 bases and J lost 1, with 17 bases in between. Germline loops: CDR1 SEHNR, CDR2 FQNEAQ (reference sequence). The CDR3 runs 16 residues. CDR3 nucleotides: TGTGCCAGCAGCCCCTGGGACACCCCTACCCAAGAGACCCAGTACTTC. It yields the protein CASSPWDTPTQETQYF. Complete variable domain (other parts from reference TRBV7-9 and TRBJ2-5): DTGVSQNPRHKITKRGQNVTFRCDPISEHNRLYWYRQTLGQGPEFLTYFQNEAQLEKSRLLSDRFSAERPKGSFSTLEIQRTEQGDSAMYLCASSPWDTPTQETQYFGPGTRLLVL.

This clone was recorded a few times. The V call is TRBV29-1, the J call TRBJ2-7; 9 nucleotides align to TRBD1. Trimming removed 1 base from V and 7 bases from J; junction bases left unmatched: 11. Germline-derived CDR1 and CDR2 are SQVTM and ANQGSEA. This CDR3 is 15 amino acids long. The chain's CDR3 is CSVEAGGTGTEEQYF. DNA of the CDR3: TGCAGCGTTGAAGCAGGTGGGACAGGGACGGAAGAGCAGTACTTC.

The V and J genes are TRBV4-1 and TRBJ2-2, with TRBD2 as a possible D gene (6 bases). Germline assignment: CDR1 MGHRA and CDR2 YSYEKL. Trimming shortened V by 0 bases and J by 7 bases, and 18 bases separated the two germline ends. The CDR3 has 17 amino acids. CDR3 DNA sequence: TGCGCCAGCAGCCAAGAACCCGGCAGGGAGGTTCACGGGGAGCTGTTTTTT. This codes for CASSQEPGREVHGELFF.

This clone was detected only a few times. The rearrangement links TRBV19 to TRBJ2-1, with 13 bases identical to TRBD2. The CDR3 spans 15 residues. V lost 5 bases and J lost 4; bases outside the gene matches: 2. CDR1 LNHDA and CDR2 SQIVND come from the germline V gene (reference sequence). The CDR3 DNA is TGTGCCAGTAGTTTGACTAGCGGGGGGTACAATGAGCAGTTCTTC. Its protein product is CASSLTSGGYNEQFF.

The chain combines TRBV4-1 with TRBJ1-5; D is unresolved. The CDR3 loop spans 14 amino acids. Germline values: CDR1 MGHRA, CDR2 YSYEKL. The V and J ends lost 4 bases and 0 bases respectively, with 7 bases between them. The DNA of the CDR3 is TGCGCCAGCAGCCCGCAGTATAGCAATCAGCCCCAGCATTTT. Its translation: CASSPQYSNQPQHF.

The V and J genes are TRBV2 and TRBJ2-5; 10 bases are a match to TRBD1. This CDR3 comprises 16 residues. CDR1 SNHLY and CDR2 FYNNEI come from the germline V gene. The ends lost 6 bases at V and 3 bases at J; junction bases unmatched: 10. The CDR3 nucleotides read TGTGCCAGCAGAACCATTCCCGGGACAGGGGAAGAGACCCAGTACTTC. It yields the protein CASRTIPGTGEETQYF.

The rearrangement joins TRBV5-1 to TRBJ2-2; possibly TRBD1 or TRBD2 for D (5 bases each). V lost 0 bases, J lost 11 bases, and 23 bases lay in between. This CDR3 has 17 amino acids. Germline assignment: CDR1 SGHRS and CDR2 YFSETQ. This chain's CDR3 is CASSLAGTSGELDELFF. The DNA of the CDR3 is TGCGCCAGCAGCTTGGCCGGGACGTCTGGTGAGCTGGACGAGCTGTTTTTT. Combining the CDR3 with reference TRBV5-1 and TRBJ2-2 gives the whole variable domain KAGVTQTPRYLIKTRGQQVTLSCSPISGHRSVSWYQQTPGQGLQFLFEYFSETQRNKGNFPGRFSGRQFSNSRSEMNVSTLELGDSALYLCASSLAGTSGELDELFFGEGSRLTVL.

V usage is TRBV29-1 and J usage is TRBJ2-2; 9 nucleotides agree with TRBD1. The germline gives CDR1 SQVTM, CDR2 ANQGSEA. V shed 6 bases and J 3 bases; nucleotides not matched to a gene: 14. There are 17 residues in the CDR3. The CDR3 sequence is CSVQPEPGQGYTGELFF. The CDR3 DNA follows: TGCAGCGTCCAACCTGAACCGGGACAGGGCTACACCGGGGAGCTGTTTTTT.